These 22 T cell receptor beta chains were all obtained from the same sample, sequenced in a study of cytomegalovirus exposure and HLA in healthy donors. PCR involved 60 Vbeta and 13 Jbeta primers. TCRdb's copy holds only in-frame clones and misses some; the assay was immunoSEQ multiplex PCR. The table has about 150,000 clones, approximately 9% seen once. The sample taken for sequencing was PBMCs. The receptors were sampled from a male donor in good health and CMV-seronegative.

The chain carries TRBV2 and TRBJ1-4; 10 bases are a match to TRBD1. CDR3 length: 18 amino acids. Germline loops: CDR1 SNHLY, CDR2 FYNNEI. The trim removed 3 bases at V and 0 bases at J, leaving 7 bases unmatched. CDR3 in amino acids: CASSDGQGEGATNEKLFF. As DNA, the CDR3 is TGTGCCAGCAGTGATGGACAGGGGGAGGGGGCAACTAATGAAAAACTGTTTTTT.

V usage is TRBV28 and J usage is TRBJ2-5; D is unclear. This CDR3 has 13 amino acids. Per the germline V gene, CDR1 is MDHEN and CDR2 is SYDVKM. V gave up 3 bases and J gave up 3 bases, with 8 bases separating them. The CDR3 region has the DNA TGTGCCAGCAGTTTTGTAGCAGAAGAGACCCAGTACTTC. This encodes CASSFVAEETQYF.

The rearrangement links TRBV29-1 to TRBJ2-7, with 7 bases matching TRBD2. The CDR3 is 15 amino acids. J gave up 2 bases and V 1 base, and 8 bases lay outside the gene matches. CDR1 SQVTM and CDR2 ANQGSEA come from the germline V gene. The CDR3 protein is CSVEGDGRDPYEQYF. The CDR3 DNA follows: TGCAGCGTTGAAGGCGATGGGAGGGATCCCTACGAGCAGTACTTC.

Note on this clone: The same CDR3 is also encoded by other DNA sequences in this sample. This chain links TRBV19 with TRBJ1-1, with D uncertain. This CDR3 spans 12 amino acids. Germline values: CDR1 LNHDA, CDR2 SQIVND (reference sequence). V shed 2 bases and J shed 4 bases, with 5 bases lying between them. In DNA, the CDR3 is TGTGCCAGTAGTATACGGGGCACTGAAGCTTTCTTT. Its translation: CASSIRGTEAFF. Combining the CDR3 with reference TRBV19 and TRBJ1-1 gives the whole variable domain DGGITQSPKYLFRKEGQNVTLSCEQNLNHDAMYWYRQDPGQGLRLIYYSQIVNDFQKGDIAEGYSVSREKKESFPLTVTSAQKNPTAFYLCASSIRGTEAFFGQGTRLTVV.

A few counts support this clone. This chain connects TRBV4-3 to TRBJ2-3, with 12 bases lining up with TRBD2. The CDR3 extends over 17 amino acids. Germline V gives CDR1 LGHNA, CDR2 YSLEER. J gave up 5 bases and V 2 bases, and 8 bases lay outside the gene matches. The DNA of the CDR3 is TGCGCCAGCAGCCAAAGGCTAGCGGGAGGGCCTGGAGATACGCAGTATTTT. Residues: CASSQRLAGGPGDTQYF.

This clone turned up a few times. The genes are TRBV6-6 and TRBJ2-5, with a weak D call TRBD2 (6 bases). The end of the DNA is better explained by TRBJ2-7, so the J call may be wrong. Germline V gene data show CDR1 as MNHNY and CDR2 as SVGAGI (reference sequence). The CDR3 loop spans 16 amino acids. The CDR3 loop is CASSYSIWDLSYEQYF. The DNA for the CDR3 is TGTGCCAGCAGTTACTCGATATGGGACTTGTCCTACGAGCAGTACTTC.

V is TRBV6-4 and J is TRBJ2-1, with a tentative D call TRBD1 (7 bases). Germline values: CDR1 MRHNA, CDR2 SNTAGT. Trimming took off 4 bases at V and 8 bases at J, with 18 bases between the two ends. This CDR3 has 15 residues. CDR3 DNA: TGTGCCAGCAGTGGCGGGGCAGGGGGGTCCCATGAGCAGTTCTTC. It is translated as CASSGGAGGSHEQFF.

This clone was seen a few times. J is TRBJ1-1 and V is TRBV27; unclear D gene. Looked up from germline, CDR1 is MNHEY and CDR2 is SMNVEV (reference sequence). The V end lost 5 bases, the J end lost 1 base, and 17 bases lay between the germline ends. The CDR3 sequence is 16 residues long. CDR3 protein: CASSPSMGDGNTEAFF. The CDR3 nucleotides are TGTGCCAGCAGTCCATCTATGGGCGACGGGAACACTGAAGCTTTCTTT.

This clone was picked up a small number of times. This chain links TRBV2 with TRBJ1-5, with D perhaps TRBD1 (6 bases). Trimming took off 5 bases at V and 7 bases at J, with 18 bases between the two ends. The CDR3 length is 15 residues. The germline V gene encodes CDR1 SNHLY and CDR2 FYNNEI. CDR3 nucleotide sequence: TGTGCCAGCAGTTTACAGGGTCCGGTCGGACAGCCCCAGCATTTT. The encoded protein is CASSLQGPVGQPQHF.

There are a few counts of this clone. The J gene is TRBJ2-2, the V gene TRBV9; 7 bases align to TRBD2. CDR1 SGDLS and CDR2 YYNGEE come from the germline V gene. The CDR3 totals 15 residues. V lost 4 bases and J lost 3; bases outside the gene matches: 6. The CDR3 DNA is TGTGCCAGCAGCCCCAAGGGGAGGGACACCGGGGAGCTGTTTTTT. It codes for CASSPKGRDTGELFF.

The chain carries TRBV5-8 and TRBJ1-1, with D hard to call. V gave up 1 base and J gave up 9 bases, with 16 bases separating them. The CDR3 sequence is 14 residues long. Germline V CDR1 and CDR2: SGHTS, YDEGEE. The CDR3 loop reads CASSLRDQLTKAFF. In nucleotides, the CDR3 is TGTGCCAGCAGCTTGCGCGACCAATTAACTAAAGCTTTCTTT.

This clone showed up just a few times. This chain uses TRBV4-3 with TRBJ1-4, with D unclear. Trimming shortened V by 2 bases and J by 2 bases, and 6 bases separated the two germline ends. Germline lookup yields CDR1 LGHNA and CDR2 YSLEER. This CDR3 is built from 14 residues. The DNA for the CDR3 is TGCGCCAGCAGCCAAACACCCACTAATGAAAAACTGTTTTTT. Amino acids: CASSQTPTNEKLFF.

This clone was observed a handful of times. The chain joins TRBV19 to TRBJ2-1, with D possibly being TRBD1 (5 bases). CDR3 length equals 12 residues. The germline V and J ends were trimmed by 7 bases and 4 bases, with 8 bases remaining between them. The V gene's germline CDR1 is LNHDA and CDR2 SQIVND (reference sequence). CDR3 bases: TGTGCCAGTACCCCAGGGTACAATGAGCAGTTCTTC. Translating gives CASTPGYNEQFF.

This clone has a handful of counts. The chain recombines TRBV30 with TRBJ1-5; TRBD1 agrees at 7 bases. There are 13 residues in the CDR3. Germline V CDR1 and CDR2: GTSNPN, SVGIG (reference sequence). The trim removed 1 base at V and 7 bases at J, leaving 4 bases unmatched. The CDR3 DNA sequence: TGTGCCTGGAGTGACAGGGGAAGGCAGCCCCAGCATTTT. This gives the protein CAWSDRGRQPQHF.

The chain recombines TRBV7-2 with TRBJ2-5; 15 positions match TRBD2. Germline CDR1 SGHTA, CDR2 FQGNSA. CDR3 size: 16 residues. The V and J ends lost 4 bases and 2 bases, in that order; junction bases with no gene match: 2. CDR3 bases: TGTGCCAGCAGCTCCGGGACTAGCGGGAGGCAAGAGACCCAGTACTTC. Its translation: CASSSGTSGRQETQYF.

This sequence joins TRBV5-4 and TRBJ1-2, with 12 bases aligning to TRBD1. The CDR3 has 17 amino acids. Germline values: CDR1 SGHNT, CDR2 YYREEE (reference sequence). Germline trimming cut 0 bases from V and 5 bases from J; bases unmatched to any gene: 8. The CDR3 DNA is TGTGCCAGCAGCTTGGAGGGGGACAGGGGGCGCAGTTATGGCTACACCTTC. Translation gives CASSLEGDRGRSYGYTF.

The CDR3 reads CASSPGLGVVQYF. Written as DNA, the CDR3 is TGTGCCAGCAGCCCCGGTTTAGGGGTTGTGCAGTACTTC. V and J are TRBV7-8 and TRBJ2-7, with D possibly TRBD1 on 5 matching bases. Germline CDR1 reads SGHVS; CDR2 reads FQNEAQ. The V end was cut by 5 bases, the J end by 9 bases, with 17 bases between. CDR3 length equals 13 residues.

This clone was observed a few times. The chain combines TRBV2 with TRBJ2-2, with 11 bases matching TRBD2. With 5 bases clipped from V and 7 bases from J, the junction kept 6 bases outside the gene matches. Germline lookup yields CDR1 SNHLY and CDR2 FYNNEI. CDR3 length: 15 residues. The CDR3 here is CASSLTSGSNGELFF. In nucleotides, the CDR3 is TGTGCCAGCAGTCTAACTAGCGGGAGTAACGGGGAGCTGTTTTTT.

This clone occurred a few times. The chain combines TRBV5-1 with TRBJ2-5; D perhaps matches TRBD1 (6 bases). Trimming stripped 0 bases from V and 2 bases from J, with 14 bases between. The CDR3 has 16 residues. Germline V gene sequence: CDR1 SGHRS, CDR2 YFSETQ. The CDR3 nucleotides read TGCGCCAGCAGCTTGGAGGCGATCAGGGGTCAAGAGACCCAGTACTTC. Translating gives CASSLEAIRGQETQYF.

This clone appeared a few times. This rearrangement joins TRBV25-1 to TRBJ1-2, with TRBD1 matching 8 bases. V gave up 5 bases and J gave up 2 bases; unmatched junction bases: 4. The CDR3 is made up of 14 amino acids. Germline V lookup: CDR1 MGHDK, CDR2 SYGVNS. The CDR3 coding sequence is TGTGCCAGCAGTCCTACAGGGGGGAACTATGGCTACACCTTC. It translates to CASSPTGGNYGYTF.

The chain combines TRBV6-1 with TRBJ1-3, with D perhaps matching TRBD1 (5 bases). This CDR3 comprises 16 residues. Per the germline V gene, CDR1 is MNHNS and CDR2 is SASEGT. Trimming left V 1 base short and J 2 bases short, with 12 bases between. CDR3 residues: CASSEGGALAGNTIYF. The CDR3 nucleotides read TGTGCCAGCAGTGAAGGTGGGGCTCTCGCTGGAAACACCATATATTTT.

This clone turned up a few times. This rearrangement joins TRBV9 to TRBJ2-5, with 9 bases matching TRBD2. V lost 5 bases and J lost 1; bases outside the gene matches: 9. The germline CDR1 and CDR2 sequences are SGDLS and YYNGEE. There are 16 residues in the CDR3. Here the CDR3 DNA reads TGTGCCAGCAGTTGGGGGCGGGAGGGGCCCCAAGAGACCCAGTACTTC. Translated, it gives CASSWGREGPQETQYF.